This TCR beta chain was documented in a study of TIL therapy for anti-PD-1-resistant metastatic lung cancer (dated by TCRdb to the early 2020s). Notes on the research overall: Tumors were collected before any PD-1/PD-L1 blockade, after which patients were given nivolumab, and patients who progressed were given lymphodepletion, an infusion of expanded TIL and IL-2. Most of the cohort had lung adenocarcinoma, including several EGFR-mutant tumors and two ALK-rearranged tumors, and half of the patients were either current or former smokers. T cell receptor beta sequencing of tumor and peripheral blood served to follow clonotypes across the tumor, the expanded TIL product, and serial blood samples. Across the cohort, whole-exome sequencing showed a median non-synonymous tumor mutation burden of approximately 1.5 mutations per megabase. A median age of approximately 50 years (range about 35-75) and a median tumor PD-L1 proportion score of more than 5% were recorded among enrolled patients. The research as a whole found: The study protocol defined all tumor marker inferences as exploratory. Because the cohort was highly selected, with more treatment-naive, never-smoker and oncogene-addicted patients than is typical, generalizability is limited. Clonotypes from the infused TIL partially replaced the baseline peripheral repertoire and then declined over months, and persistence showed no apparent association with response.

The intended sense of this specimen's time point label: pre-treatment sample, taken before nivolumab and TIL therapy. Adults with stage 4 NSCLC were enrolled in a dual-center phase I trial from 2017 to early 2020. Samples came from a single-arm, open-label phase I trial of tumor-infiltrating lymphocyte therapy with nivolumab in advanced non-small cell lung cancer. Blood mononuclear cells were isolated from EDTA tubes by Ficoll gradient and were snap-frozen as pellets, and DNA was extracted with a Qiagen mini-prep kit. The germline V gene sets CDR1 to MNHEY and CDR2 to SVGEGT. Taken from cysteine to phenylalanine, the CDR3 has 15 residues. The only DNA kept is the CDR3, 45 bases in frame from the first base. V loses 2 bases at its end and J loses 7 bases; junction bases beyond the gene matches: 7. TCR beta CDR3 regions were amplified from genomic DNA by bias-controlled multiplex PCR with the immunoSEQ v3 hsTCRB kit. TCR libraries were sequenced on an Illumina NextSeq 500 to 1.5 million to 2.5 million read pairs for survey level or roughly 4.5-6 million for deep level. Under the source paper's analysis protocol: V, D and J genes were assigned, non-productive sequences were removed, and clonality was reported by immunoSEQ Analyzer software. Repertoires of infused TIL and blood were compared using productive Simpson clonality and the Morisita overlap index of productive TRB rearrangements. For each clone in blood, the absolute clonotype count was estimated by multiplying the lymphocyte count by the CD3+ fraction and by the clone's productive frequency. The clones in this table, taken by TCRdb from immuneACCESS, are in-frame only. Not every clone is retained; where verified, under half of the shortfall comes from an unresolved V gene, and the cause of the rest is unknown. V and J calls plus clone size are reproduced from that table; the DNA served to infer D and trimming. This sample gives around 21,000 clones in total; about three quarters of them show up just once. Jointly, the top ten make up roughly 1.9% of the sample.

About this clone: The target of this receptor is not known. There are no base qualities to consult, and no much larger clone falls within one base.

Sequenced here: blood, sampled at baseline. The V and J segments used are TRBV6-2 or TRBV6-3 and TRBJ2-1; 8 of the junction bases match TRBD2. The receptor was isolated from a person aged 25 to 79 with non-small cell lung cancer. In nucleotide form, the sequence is TGTGCCAGCAGTTACGCCCGGGGGGGTCGGAATGAGCAGTTCTTC. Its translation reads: CASSYARGGRNEQFF.